This TCR beta chain was observed in a study of T cell clones after liver transplantation. For the study at large: Blood was drawn pre-transplant, before withdrawal, and after full or failed withdrawal.

Whole-study findings and limits: Migration into the graft, not deletion, may explain lost graft donor-reactive T cells.

Germline CDR1 SGHAT, CDR2 FQNNGV. The CDR3 totals 16 residues. V was shortened by 0 bases and J by 2 bases, with 12 bases between the two germline ends. Concerning this clone itself: Its antigen is currently unknown.

Clones were sequenced by immunoSEQ multiplex PCR, and TCRdb holds only the in-frame ones, with some missing. The repertoire holds roughly 100,000 clones, with 80% to 85% as singletons. The chain joins TRBV11-2 to TRBJ2-3; D remains unclear. The sequences come from CD4+ T cells from blood, collected before liver transplant. The sequence came from a human donor who received a liver transplant. CDR3 DNA: TGTGCCAGCAGCTTAGATCGCGGCTCCAACACAGATACGCAGTATTTT. It encodes CASSLDRGSNTDTQYF.